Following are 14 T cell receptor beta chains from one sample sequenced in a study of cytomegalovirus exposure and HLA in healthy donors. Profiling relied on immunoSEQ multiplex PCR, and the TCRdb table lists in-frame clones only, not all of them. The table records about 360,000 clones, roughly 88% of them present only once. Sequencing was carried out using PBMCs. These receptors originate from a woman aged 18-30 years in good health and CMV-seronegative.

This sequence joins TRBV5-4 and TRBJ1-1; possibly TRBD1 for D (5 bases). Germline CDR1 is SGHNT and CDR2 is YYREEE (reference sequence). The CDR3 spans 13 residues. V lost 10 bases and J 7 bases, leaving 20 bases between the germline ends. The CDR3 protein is CAAAVSGSIEAFF. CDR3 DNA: TGTGCCGCCGCGGTTTCAGGGTCCATTGAAGCTTTCTTT.

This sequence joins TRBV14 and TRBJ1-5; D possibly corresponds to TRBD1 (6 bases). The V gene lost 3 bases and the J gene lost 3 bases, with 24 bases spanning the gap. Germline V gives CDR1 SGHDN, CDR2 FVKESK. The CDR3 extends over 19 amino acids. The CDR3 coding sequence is TGTGCCAGCAGCCAGACTTTATCGAAATGGGCAGGGGACAATCAGCCCCAGCATTTT. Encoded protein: CASSQTLSKWAGDNQPQHF.

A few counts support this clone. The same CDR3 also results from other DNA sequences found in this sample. DNA for the CDR3: TGTGCCAGCAGTGAACAAGGTCGCGGTCAGCCCCAGCATTTT. Encoded protein: CASSEQGRGQPQHF. V is TRBV2 and J is TRBJ1-5; D remains unclear. Trimming left V 2 bases short and J 6 bases short, with 11 bases between. CDR3 length equals 14 residues. Germline CDR1 SNHLY, CDR2 FYNNEI. Complete variable domain (other parts from reference TRBV2 and TRBJ1-5): EPEVTQTPSHQVTQMGQEVILRCVPISNHLYFYWYRQILGQKVEFLVSFYNNEISEKSEIFDDQFSVERPDGSNFTLKIRSTKLEDSAMYFCASSEQGRGQPQHFGDGTRLSIL.

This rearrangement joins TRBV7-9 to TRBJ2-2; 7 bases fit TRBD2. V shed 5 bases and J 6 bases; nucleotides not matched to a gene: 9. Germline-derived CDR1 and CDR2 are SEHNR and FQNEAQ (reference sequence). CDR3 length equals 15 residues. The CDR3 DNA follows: TGTGCCAGCAGCACCCTAGCGGAAAGGCCCGGGGAGCTGTTTTTT. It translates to CASSTLAERPGELFF.

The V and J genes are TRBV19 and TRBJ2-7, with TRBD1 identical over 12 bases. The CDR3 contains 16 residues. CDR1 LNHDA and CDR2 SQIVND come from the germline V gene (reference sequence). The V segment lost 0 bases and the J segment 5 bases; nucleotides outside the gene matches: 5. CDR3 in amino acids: CASSIDGTGGQNEQYF. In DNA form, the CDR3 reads TGTGCCAGTAGTATAGATGGGACAGGGGGCCAGAACGAGCAGTACTTC.

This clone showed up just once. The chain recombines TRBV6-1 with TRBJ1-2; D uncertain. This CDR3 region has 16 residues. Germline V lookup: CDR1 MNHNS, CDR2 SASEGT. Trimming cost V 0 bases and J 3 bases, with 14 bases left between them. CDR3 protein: CASSEAPLVLDYGYTF. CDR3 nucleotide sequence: TGTGCCAGCAGTGAAGCGCCACTGGTTTTGGACTATGGCTACACCTTC.

The CDR3: CASSDGTSGRVGTDTQYF. In DNA, the CDR3 is TGTGCCAGCAGTGACGGGACTAGCGGGAGAGTAGGCACAGATACGCAGTATTTT. The chain recombines TRBV2 with TRBJ2-3, with 14 bases that match TRBD2. Germline lookup yields CDR1 SNHLY and CDR2 FYNNEI. This CDR3 has 18 amino acids. Trimming cost V 3 bases and J 1 base; bases outside gene matches: 6.

The CDR3 loop is CASSSIPGLAWNEQFF. The CDR3 nucleotides are TGTGCCAGCTCGTCTATCCCGGGACTAGCATGGAATGAGCAGTTCTTC. The gene calls are TRBV27 and TRBJ2-1; 9 positions match TRBD2. Germline loops: CDR1 MNHEY, CDR2 SMNVEV (reference sequence). J was trimmed by 7 bases and V by 8 bases; bases with no gene match: 15. This CDR3 has 16 amino acids.

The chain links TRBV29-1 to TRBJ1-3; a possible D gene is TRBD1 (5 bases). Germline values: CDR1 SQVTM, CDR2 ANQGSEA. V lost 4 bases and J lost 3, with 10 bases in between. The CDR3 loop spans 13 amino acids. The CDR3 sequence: CSVAPTVGNTIYF. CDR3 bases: TGCAGCGTTGCCCCGACAGTTGGAAACACCATATATTTT.

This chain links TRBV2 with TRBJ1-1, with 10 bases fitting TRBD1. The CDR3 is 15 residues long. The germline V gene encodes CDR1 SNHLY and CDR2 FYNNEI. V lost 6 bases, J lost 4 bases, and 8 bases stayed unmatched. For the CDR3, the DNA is TGTGCCAGCAGGGGAAGACAGGGGGCGCGCACTGAAGCTTTCTTT. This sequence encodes CASRGRQGARTEAFF.

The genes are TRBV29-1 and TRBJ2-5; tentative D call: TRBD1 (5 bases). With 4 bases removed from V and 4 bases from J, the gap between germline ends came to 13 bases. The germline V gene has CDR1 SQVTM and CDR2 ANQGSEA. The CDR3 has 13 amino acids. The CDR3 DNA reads TGCAGCGTTGTGGTAGGGGCGGCAGAGACCCAGTACTTC. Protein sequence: CSVVVGAAETQYF.

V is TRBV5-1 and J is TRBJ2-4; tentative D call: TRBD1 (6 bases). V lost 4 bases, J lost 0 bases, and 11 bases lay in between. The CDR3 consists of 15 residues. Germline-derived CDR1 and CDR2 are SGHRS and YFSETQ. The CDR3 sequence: CASSEGQLAKNIQYF. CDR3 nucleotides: TGCGCCAGCAGCGAGGGACAACTAGCCAAAAACATTCAGTACTTC.

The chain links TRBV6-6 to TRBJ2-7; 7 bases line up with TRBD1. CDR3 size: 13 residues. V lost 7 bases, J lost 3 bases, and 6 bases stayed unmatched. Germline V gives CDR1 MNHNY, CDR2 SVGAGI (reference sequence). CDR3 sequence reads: CASNPGQNYEQYF. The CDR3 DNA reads TGTGCCAGCAATCCGGGACAGAACTACGAGCAGTACTTC.

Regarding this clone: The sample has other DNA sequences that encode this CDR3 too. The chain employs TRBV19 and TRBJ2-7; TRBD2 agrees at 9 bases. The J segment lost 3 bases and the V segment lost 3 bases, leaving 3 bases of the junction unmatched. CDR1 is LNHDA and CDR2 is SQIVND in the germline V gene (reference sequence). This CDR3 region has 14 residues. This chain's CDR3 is CASSIGTSNYEQYF. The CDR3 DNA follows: TGTGCCAGTAGTATCGGGACTAGCAACTACGAGCAGTACTTC.